One and the same sample provided the 28 T cell receptor beta chains below, sequenced in a study of blood T cell repertoires in COVID-19. Here immunoSEQ multiplex PCR was the method, and the copy in TCRdb shows in-frame clones only, minus some. Of approximately 470,000 clones in the sample, 87% were seen once. Sequences were obtained from PBMCs or T cells enriched from blood (not recorded which). These receptors came from a woman aged 18-29 years who had recovered from COVID-19.

This clone showed up just once. The chain links TRBV27 to TRBJ2-7, with 11 bases fitting TRBD1. The ends lost 3 bases at V and 1 base at J; junction bases unmatched: 2. Germline lookup yields CDR1 MNHEY and CDR2 SMNVEV (reference sequence). CDR3 size: 15 residues. The CDR3 bases are TGTGCCAGCAGTTTCGGGACAGGGGGGTCCTACGAGCAGTACTTC. This sequence encodes CASSFGTGGSYEQYF.

In this sample, this clone turned up once. The chain combines TRBV10-1 with TRBJ1-4, with D possibly TRBD1 on 5 matching bases. CDR3 length: 15 residues. V lost 2 bases to trimming and J lost 5 bases, with 12 bases between them. From germline, CDR1 is WNHNN and CDR2 SYGVQD (reference sequence). In DNA, the CDR3 is TGCGCCAGCAGTGAGGGCCGGGGACTAAATGAAAAACTGTTTTTT. It translates to CASSEGRGLNEKLFF.

V is TRBV7-9 and J is TRBJ1-2; D is unclear. Trimming pared 1 base from V and 2 bases from J, leaving 11 bases between. CDR1 is SEHNR, CDR2 FQNEAQ, per germline (reference sequence). The CDR3 contains 15 residues. CDR3 protein: CASSLVPSLNYGYTF. DNA for the CDR3: TGTGCCAGCAGCTTAGTTCCGAGTCTCAACTATGGCTACACCTTC.

The chain uses TRBV19 and TRBJ2-3, with D perhaps matching TRBD1 (5 bases). Germline lookup yields CDR1 LNHDA and CDR2 SQIVND (reference sequence). The CDR3 contains 13 residues. V lost 8 bases, J lost 4 bases, and 13 bases lay in between. In DNA form, the CDR3 reads TGTGCCAGTTATGGGCTAGGGGCAGATACGCAGTATTTT. Translation gives CASYGLGADTQYF.

The chain has TRBV24-1 and TRBJ2-7; no definite D call. Germline V gene lookup returns CDR1 KGHDR and CDR2 SFDVKD. Deletions cut 5 bases from V and 2 bases from J, with 12 bases between. The CDR3 has 14 residues. CDR3 protein: CATSAPQAPYEQYF. The CDR3 DNA reads TGTGCCACCAGTGCCCCTCAGGCACCCTACGAGCAGTACTTC.

The chain carries TRBV10-2 and TRBJ1-2; 9 nucleotides align to TRBD1. CDR1 is WSHSY, CDR2 SAAADI, per germline. With V trimmed by 0 bases and J by 4 bases, 6 bases remained unmatched. CDR3 size: 16 residues. CDR3 sequence reads: CASSESFGTGPYGYTF. CDR3 DNA sequence: TGCGCCAGCAGTGAGTCGTTCGGGACAGGGCCCTATGGCTACACCTTC.

The chain recombines TRBV4-1 with TRBJ2-5; tentatively, D is TRBD1 (5 bases). CDR3 size: 15 residues. Germline values: CDR1 MGHRA, CDR2 YSYEKL. The germline V and J ends were trimmed by 1 base and 2 bases, with 11 bases remaining between them. The CDR3 DNA sequence: TGCGCCAGCAGCCAAGGTCACGACAGACAAGAGACCCAGTACTTC. Amino acid sequence: CASSQGHDRQETQYF.

This chain links TRBV2 with TRBJ1-5, with D uncertain. V was cut by 4 bases and J by 7 bases, with 11 bases left in between. The CDR3 runs 13 residues. Germline CDR1 SNHLY, CDR2 FYNNEI. This CDR3 reads CASSGRDRQPQHF. CDR3 coding DNA: TGTGCCAGCAGTGGGAGGGATAGGCAGCCCCAGCATTTT.

This clone turned up a few times. V gene TRBV12-3 or TRBV12-4 combines with J gene TRBJ1-1; 9 positions agree with TRBD1. V was clipped by 6 bases and J by 10 bases; unmatched bases: 9. The CDR3 contains 13 residues. In nucleotides, the CDR3 is TGTGCCAGCAGGCTCAGACAGGGGGTTGCAGCTTTCTTT. Translated, it gives CASRLRQGVAAFF.

V is TRBV30 and J is TRBJ1-5, with TRBD1 as a possible D gene (5 bases). Deletions cut 0 bases from V and 3 bases from J, with 18 bases between. The CDR3 is 17 residues long. CDR1 and CDR2 from the germline V gene are GTSNPN and SVGIG (reference sequence). Here the CDR3 reads CAWSVREAGGTNQPQHF. The CDR3 nucleotides read TGTGCCTGGAGTGTACGAGAAGCGGGGGGGACCAATCAGCCCCAGCATTTT.

This sequence joins TRBV4-1 and TRBJ1-2; possible D gene TRBD1, 6 bases. Germline V lookup: CDR1 MGHRA, CDR2 YSYEKL. The CDR3 is made up of 14 amino acids. V lost 2 bases, J lost 0 bases, and 7 bases lay in between. CDR3 protein: CASSQPGANYGYTF. The CDR3 DNA reads TGCGCCAGCAGCCAACCAGGGGCTAACTATGGCTACACCTTC.

The gene calls are TRBV10-1 and TRBJ2-3; tentative D call: TRBD2 (6 bases). V was pared by 0 bases and J by 10 bases, with 14 bases between. Germline V gene sequence: CDR1 WNHNN, CDR2 SYGVQD (reference sequence). CDR3 length equals 14 residues. The CDR3 reads CASSESRVGTAQYF. In DNA form, the CDR3 reads TGCGCCAGCAGTGAGTCGAGGGTCGGGACTGCGCAGTATTTT.

V is TRBV5-4 and J is TRBJ1-1, with no clear D. V shed 0 bases and J shed 2 bases, with 11 bases lying between them. Germline CDR1 and CDR2: SGHNT and YYREEE (reference sequence). The CDR3 extends over 15 amino acids. CDR3 nucleotide sequence: TGTGCCAGCAGCTTGGTGGGAGGCAAAAACACTGAAGCTTTCTTT. Translating gives CASSLVGGKNTEAFF.

This clone showed up just once. The V and J genes are TRBV7-9 and TRBJ1-3; 11 bases map to TRBD1. V lost 2 bases and J lost 2; bases outside the gene matches: 8. This CDR3 is 18 amino acids long. Germline-derived CDR1 and CDR2 are SEHNR and FQNEAQ (reference sequence). The CDR3 nucleotides read TGTGCCAGCAGCTTAAGGACAGGGGGCCAAACAGCTGGAAACACCATATATTTT. Encoded protein: CASSLRTGGQTAGNTIYF.

The rearrangement uses TRBV2 and TRBJ2-2; tentative D call: TRBD2 (6 bases). Trimming removed 6 bases at V and 2 bases at J, with 7 bases between. In germline, CDR1 is SNHLY, CDR2 FYNNEI. CDR3 length equals 13 residues. DNA of the CDR3: TGTGCCAGCAGGGCGGGAAACACCGGGGAGCTGTTTTTT. It yields the protein CASRAGNTGELFF.

V and J are TRBV5-4 and TRBJ2-3, with a possible D match to TRBD2 (7 bases). CDR3 length equals 16 residues. Trimming left V 3 bases short and J 2 bases short, with 16 bases between. Germline assignment: CDR1 SGHNT and CDR2 YYREEE (reference sequence). The CDR3 DNA is TGTGCCAGCAGCTCGGTGTCGCGGGGGCTCACAGATACGCAGTATTTT. It yields the protein CASSSVSRGLTDTQYF.

In regard to this clone: A read error may produce the germline difference seen at one junction end. Within the sample, other DNA sequences also encode this same CDR3. DNA of the CDR3: TGTGCCAGCAGTTTAATTGGTAGCTCCTACAATGAGCAGTTCTTC. It specifies CASSLIGSSYNEQFF. This sequence joins TRBV7-3 and TRBJ2-1; no clear D gene. The CDR3 is 15 amino acids. Germline loops: CDR1 SGHTA, CDR2 FQGTGA.

The chain employs TRBV9 and TRBJ1-1, with 10 bases that match TRBD1. Germline V gives CDR1 SGDLS, CDR2 YYNGEE. The length of the CDR3 is 16 residues. The V gene end was trimmed by 4 bases and the J gene end by 7 bases; junction bases not matched to a gene: 13. CDR3 in DNA: TGTGCCAGCAGCACAAGGACAGGGGGAGGGGTGAGTGAAGCTTTCTTT. Amino acid sequence: CASSTRTGGGVSEAFF.

V and J are TRBV24-1 and TRBJ2-2; 8 bases fit TRBD2. Germline lookup yields CDR1 KGHDR and CDR2 SFDVKD. Unmatched junction bases numbered 10, after V lost 7 bases and J lost 7 bases. This CDR3 region has 15 residues. Here the CDR3 reads CATSGAGGPIGELFF. The CDR3 DNA is TGTGCCACCAGCGGTGCGGGGGGCCCGATCGGGGAGCTGTTTTTT.

V is TRBV7-6 and J is TRBJ2-1; the D is unclear. V lost 5 bases and J lost 3, with 5 bases in between. Germline CDR1 SGHVS, CDR2 FNYEAQ. The CDR3 contains 12 residues. Here the CDR3 DNA reads TGTGCCAGCAGCACCTACTACAATGAGCAGTTCTTC. It translates to CASSTYYNEQFF.

This clone was counted between two and nine times. This chain joins TRBV2 and TRBJ1-1, with D possibly matching TRBD1 (5 bases). CDR1 and CDR2 from the germline V gene are SNHLY and FYNNEI. The CDR3 covers 13 residues. V was trimmed by 6 bases and J by 2 bases, leaving 10 bases between them. CDR3 protein: CASRHQGNTEAFF. The CDR3 bases are TGTGCCAGCAGACATCAGGGAAACACTGAAGCTTTCTTT.

CDR3 sequence (DNA): TGCGCCAGCAGCGAGAGACAGGGGAACTATGGCTACACCTTC. Its translation is CASSERQGNYGYTF. V gene TRBV5-1 combines with J gene TRBJ1-2; 8 bases agree with TRBD1. J was trimmed by 2 bases and V by 4 bases; bases with no gene match: 4. The CDR3 is made up of 14 amino acids. In germline, CDR1 is SGHRS, CDR2 YFSETQ.

V is TRBV5-1 and J is TRBJ1-1; the D gene is possibly TRBD1 (5 bases). Per germline, CDR1 SGHRS and CDR2 YFSETQ. The CDR3 is 14 residues long. The germline V and J ends were trimmed by 5 bases and 3 bases, with 14 bases remaining between them. The CDR3 nucleotides are TGCGCCAGCAGGGGGGGTTCCGGAGACACTGAAGCTTTCTTT. As protein: CASRGGSGDTEAFF.

The table lists this clone with a few counts. The genes are TRBV3-1 (or the pseudogene TRBV3-2) and TRBJ2-2; D is ambiguous. Germline V gene lookup returns CDR1 LGHDT and CDR2 YNNKEL (reference sequence). The CDR3 runs to 15 residues. The germline V and J ends were trimmed by 0 bases and 1 base, with 6 bases remaining between them. In DNA form, the CDR3 reads TGTGCCAGCAGCCAAGACGTCCTGAACACCGGGGAGCTGTTTTTT. Translated, it gives CASSQDVLNTGELFF.

The rearrangement links TRBV19 to TRBJ1-1, with TRBD1 identical over 7 bases. This CDR3 has 15 amino acids. The germline gives CDR1 LNHDA, CDR2 SQIVND (reference sequence). With 4 bases clipped from V and 0 bases from J, the junction kept 5 bases outside the gene matches. The CDR3 nucleotides are TGTGCCAGTAGTACAGGGACAGTTATGAACACTGAAGCTTTCTTT. This codes for CASSTGTVMNTEAFF.

This clone was seen once. V is TRBV9 and J is TRBJ2-1; 11 bases match TRBD2. Germline-derived CDR1 and CDR2 are SGDLS and YYNGEE. The CDR3 consists of 15 residues. V was pared by 2 bases and J by 10 bases, with 8 bases of the junction left unmatched. This CDR3 reads CASSVSTSGDGEQFF. The CDR3 DNA follows: TGTGCCAGCAGCGTCTCGACTAGCGGGGATGGAGAGCAGTTCTTC.

This chain uses TRBV10-3 with TRBJ2-5; 8 nucleotides agree with TRBD1. V lost 10 bases and J lost 2; bases outside the gene matches: 12. Germline V gives CDR1 ENHRY, CDR2 SYGVKD. The CDR3 sequence is 15 residues long. This CDR3 reads CASGPHTGGQETQYF. CDR3 DNA sequence: TGTGCCAGCGGGCCCCACACAGGGGGGCAAGAGACCCAGTACTTC.

The chain has TRBV25-1 and TRBJ2-2; tentatively, D is TRBD1 (5 bases). Per germline, CDR1 MGHDK and CDR2 SYGVNS. Trimming left V 1 base short and J 5 bases short, with 11 bases between. The CDR3 length is 15 residues. CDR3 protein: CASSESGRATGELFF. The CDR3 nucleotides read TGTGCCAGCAGTGAATCGGGCAGGGCTACCGGGGAGCTGTTTTTT.